A single count supports the clone carrying this T cell receptor (beta chain). Its antigen remains unidentified. J gave up 0 bases and V 0 bases, and 7 bases lay outside the gene matches. Germline V lookup: CDR1 WNHNN, CDR2 SYGVQD (reference sequence). This CDR3 is built from 18 residues. This sample was included in a study of OX40 agonist ivuxolimab in advanced cancers. In the study overall: An anti-OX40 (CD134) antibody with agonistic activity, ivuxolimab, was administered to patients. Patients with hepatocellular carcinoma, melanoma, renal cell or head and neck cancer made up the dose-escalation patients. In three patients, partial responses were observed, one with hepatocellular carcinoma and two with cutaneous melanoma. Findings and caveats of the study: Patients who responded partially at 0.1-3.0 mg/kg showed clonal expansion ranking among the lowest.

Generated by immunoSEQ multiplex PCR, the TCRdb table keeps only in-frame clones and is missing some. In the table there are about 53,000 clones, 75% to 90% of which are singletons. The rearrangement uses TRBV10-1 and TRBJ1-2, with 10 positions matching TRBD1. The sequences come from CD4+ or CD8+ T cells sorted from blood, collected in a trial of the OX40 agonist ivuxolimab. The TCR originated in an adult with an advanced solid tumor such as melanoma, head and neck, liver or kidney cancer. The CDR3 nucleotides are TGCGCCAGCAGTGAGTCAGGGACAGGGGCTATAGCTAACTATGGCTACACCTTC. Protein: CASSESGTGAIANYGYTF.